This is a list of T cell receptor beta chains from one sample in a study of T cell responses to AZD1222 COVID-19 vaccine. The data were produced by immunoSEQ multiplex PCR, yet TCRdb's version contains in-frame clones alone and is incomplete. The table lists hundreds of thousands of clones, around 93% of them singletons, with 0.55% in the top ten. This specimen consisted of peripheral blood, obtained 28 days after the second AZD1222 dose. These receptors came from an adult who received the AZD1222 COVID-19 vaccine. The CDR3 runs from the conserved cysteine through the conserved F or W. Fields, in order: V gene, clone size, J gene, D gene, CDR3 protein, CDR3 DNA. A D gene is named only where the DNA matches it firmly. For some rows the clone size is stated as once, few or many, or as a class when expanded; others skip it.

TRBV30	-	TRBJ1-1	TRBD1	CAWSRTGRRENTEAFF	TGTGCCTGGAGCCGGACAGGGAGGCGAGAAAACACTGAAGCTTTCTTT
TRBV11-1	-	TRBJ2-1	TRBD1	CASSRGQGTVDEQFF	TGTGCCAGCAGCCGGGGACAGGGTACGGTGGATGAGCAGTTCTTC
TRBV7-9	-	TRBJ2-2	-	CASSLFGELFF	TGTGCCAGCAGCTTGTTTGGGGAGCTGTTTTTT
TRBV7-9	-	TRBJ1-1	-	CASSLLASTEAFF	TGTGCCAGCAGCTTATTGGCGAGCACTGAAGCTTTCTTT
TRBV20-1	-	TRBJ2-2	-	CSALGVGELFF	TGCAGTGCCCTGGGGGTCGGGGAGCTGTTTTTT
TRBV7-9	-	TRBJ2-3	-	CASSWEGEELDTQYF	TGTGCCAGCAGTTGGGAAGGGGAGGAGCTCGATACGCAGTATTTT
TRBV21-1	-	TRBJ2-7	-	CASRKNRDKTYEQYF	TGTGCCAGCAGAAAAAACCGGGACAAAACCTACGAGCAGTACTTC
TRBV19	once	TRBJ1-6	-	CASSIVSGIDSPLHF	TGTGCCAGTAGTATAGTTTCGGGGATTGATTCACCCCTCCACTTT
TRBV7-3	-	TRBJ2-6	TRBD1	CASSPRQGLISGANVLTF	TGTGCCAGCAGCCCCCGACAGGGGTTAATCTCTGGGGCCAACGTCCTGACTTTC
TRBV7-9	-	TRBJ1-4	-	CALGREKLFF	TGTGCCCTAGGGCGTGAAAAACTGTTTTTT
TRBV27	-	TRBJ1-6	-	CASSQMTGGGSPLHF	TGTGCCAGCAGTCAAATGACCGGAGGAGGGTCACCCCTCCACTTT
TRBV5-1	-	TRBJ2-7	TRBD2	CASRWTGGDEQYF	TGCGCCAGCAGGTGGACGGGAGGCGACGAGCAGTACTTC
TRBV6-1	-	TRBJ1-2	-	CASSDRGGRVSAYGYTF	TGTGCCAGCAGTGATCGGGGGGGCAGGGTGTCTGCCTATGGCTACACCTTC
TRBV7-7	-	TRBJ1-1	TRBD1	CASSFRGPAFF	TGTGCCAGCAGCTTCAGGGGGCCAGCTTTCTTT
TRBV21-1	-	TRBJ2-2	-	CASSKSEGTGTGELFF	TGTGCCAGCAGCAAATCGGAGGGAACGGGCACCGGGGAGCTGTTTTTT
TRBV21-1	-	TRBJ2-7	-	CASATGGTSYEQYF	TGTGCCAGCGCAACGGGAGGCACCTCCTACGAGCAGTACTTC
TRBV29-1	-	TRBJ2-1	-	CSARGGQSSYNEQFF	TGCAGCGCCCGGGGGGGACAGAGCTCCTACAATGAGCAGTTCTTC
TRBV28	-	TRBJ1-6	-	CASSLAGTSNSPLHF	TGTGCCAGCAGTTTGGCAGGGACGAGTAATTCACCCCTCCACTTT
TRBV20-1	-	TRBJ1-2	TRBD1	CSARGQGPLIYGYTF	TGCAGTGCTCGTGGACAGGGGCCCTTGATCTATGGCTACACCTTC
TRBV9	-	TRBJ1-5	-	CASSVGPNQPQHF	TGTGCCAGCAGCGTGGGTCCCAATCAGCCCCAGCATTTT
TRBV2	-	TRBJ2-7	-	CATRGDPYEQYF	TGTGCCACGAGGGGGGACCCCTACGAGCAGTACTTC
TRBV7-9	-	TRBJ2-3	TRBD2	CASSPWTSGGAGTQYF	TGTGCCAGCAGCCCCTGGACTAGCGGGGGGGCGGGTACGCAGTATTTT
TRBV20-1	-	TRBJ1-6	-	CSASEGPGSPLHF	TGCAGTGCTAGTGAAGGGCCAGGGTCACCCCTCCACTTT
TRBV2	-	TRBJ1-4	-	CASRSRGSEKLFF	TGTGCCAGCAGGAGCAGGGGTAGTGAAAAACTGTTTTTT
TRBV6-2/TRBV6-3	few	TRBJ2-1	-	CASSYSSSYNEQFF	TGTGCCAGCAGTTACTCGAGCTCCTACAATGAGCAGTTCTTC
TRBV7-2	-	TRBJ1-3	-	CASSLNGRGNTIYF	TGTGCCAGCAGCTTAAATGGAAGGGGAAACACCATATATTTT
TRBV4-2	-	TRBJ1-5	TRBD1	CASSQDPDRGRNQPQHF	TGTGCCAGCAGCCAAGATCCGGACAGGGGGCGGAATCAGCCCCAGCATTTT
TRBV9	-	TRBJ1-2	-	CASSGYGSRPRIGYTF	TGTGCCAGCAGCGGATACGGGAGCCGACCCCGCATTGGCTACACCTTC
TRBV2	-	TRBJ1-3	-	CASRGLFRNTIYF	TGTGCCAGCAGGGGGCTTTTCAGAAACACCATATATTTT
TRBV3-1/TRBV3-2	-	TRBJ2-5	TRBD2	CASSRRLAGVGETQYF	TGTGCCAGCAGCCGAAGACTAGCGGGAGTCGGGGAGACCCAGTACTTC
TRBV19	-	TRBJ1-1	-	CASTSGTLLDETEAFF	TGTGCCAGTACTTCCGGGACTCTCCTAGACGAGACTGAAGCTTTCTTT
TRBV18	-	TRBJ1-6	-	CASSPIRQKGPFNSPLHF	TGTGCCAGCTCACCAATAAGGCAGAAGGGGCCCTTTAATTCACCCCTCCACTTT
TRBV5-1	-	TRBJ2-1	-	CASSSLRGYNEQFF	TGCGCCAGCAGCTCCTTAAGGGGTTACAATGAGCAGTTCTTC
TRBV12-3/TRBV12-4	-	TRBJ2-1	-	CASMLYNEQFF	TGTGCCAGCATGCTCTACAATGAGCAGTTCTTC
TRBV3-1/TRBV3-2	once	TRBJ1-1	-	CASSQPGAGSEAFF	TGTGCCAGCAGCCAACCCGGGGCGGGATCTGAAGCTTTCTTT
TRBV20-1	-	TRBJ1-2	TRBD1	CSASAQGRGANYGYTF	TGCAGTGCTAGTGCACAGGGGCGGGGGGCTAACTATGGCTACACCTTC
TRBV15	-	TRBJ1-6	-	CATSPRDVSPLHF	TGTGCCACCAGCCCAAGGGACGTTTCACCCCTCCACTTT
TRBV2	-	TRBJ1-1	-	CASSEIMRGEAFF	TGTGCCAGCAGTGAAATTATGAGGGGTGAAGCTTTCTTT
TRBV2	-	TRBJ2-3	-	CASRTWDSRDRNTQYF	TGTGCCAGCAGAACCTGGGACTCCAGAGATCGAAATACGCAGTATTTT
TRBV4-2	-	TRBJ1-3	TRBD1	CASSQDRDSSGNTIYF	TGTGCCAGCAGCCAGGACAGGGATAGCTCTGGAAACACCATATATTTT
TRBV10-3	-	TRBJ1-4	-	CAISEAGTRGEKLFF	TGTGCCATCAGTGAGGCCGGGACGAGGGGCGAAAAACTGTTTTTT
TRBV27	-	TRBJ2-1	TRBD2	CASSLIGASGHNEQFF	TGTGCCAGCAGTTTAATCGGCGCTAGCGGGCACAATGAGCAGTTCTTC
TRBV7-9	once	TRBJ2-7	TRBD2	CASTGLAGPYEQYF	TGTGCCAGCACCGGACTAGCGGGACCCTACGAGCAGTACTTC
TRBV9	-	TRBJ1-4	-	CASSVGGAATNEKLFF	TGTGCCAGCAGCGTCGGGGGGGCGGCAACTAATGAAAAACTGTTTTTT
TRBV28	-	TRBJ2-4	-	CASTFSLLGPGVRYF	TGTGCCAGCACTTTCTCTCTACTCGGGCCGGGTGTTCGGTACTTC
TRBV3-1/TRBV3-2	-	TRBJ2-3	-	CASSQWEGARGDTQYF	TGTGCCAGCAGCCAATGGGAGGGGGCCAGAGGAGATACGCAGTATTTT
TRBV18	-	TRBJ2-1	-	CASSRNDNYNEQFF	TGTGCCAGCTCACGAAATGACAACTACAATGAGCAGTTCTTC
TRBV5-1	-	TRBJ1-5	-	CASSLAGDQPQHF	TGCGCCAGCAGCTTGGCAGGGGATCAGCCCCAGCATTTT
TRBV10-3	-	TRBJ1-4	-	CAIKATNEKLFF	TGTGCCATCAAAGCAACTAATGAAAAACTGTTTTTT
TRBV11-3	-	TRBJ2-2	-	CASSLVNTGELFF	TGTGCCAGCAGCTTGGTCAACACCGGGGAGCTGTTTTTT
TRBV29-1	-	TRBJ1-4	TRBD1	CSVRQGGDEKLFF	TGCAGCGTACGACAGGGAGGTGATGAAAAACTGTTTTTT
TRBV28	once	TRBJ2-1	-	CASSSSAAGNFNEQFF	TGTGCCAGCAGTTCGTCCGCGGCAGGGAACTTCAATGAGCAGTTCTTC
TRBV6-2/TRBV6-3	-	TRBJ2-1	-	CASSYDRVGLGSYNEQFF	TGTGCCAGCAGTTACGATAGGGTAGGGTTAGGCTCCTACAATGAGCAGTTCTTC
TRBV28	-	TRBJ1-2	-	CASSFWATHGYTF	TGTGCCAGCAGTTTTTGGGCGACTCATGGCTACACCTTC
TRBV19	-	TRBJ2-7	TRBD1	CASSIIGQGAHEQYF	TGTGCCAGTAGTATAATAGGACAGGGGGCCCACGAGCAGTACTTC
TRBV14	-	TRBJ2-1	-	CASSHSPGASSYNEQFF	TGTGCCAGCAGCCATTCTCCCGGGGCGAGCTCCTACAATGAGCAGTTCTTC
TRBV11-3	-	TRBJ2-1	-	CASSLDAESRHNEQFF	TGTGCCAGCAGCTTAGACGCCGAGAGCCGGCACAATGAGCAGTTCTTC
TRBV7-8	-	TRBJ1-3	-	CASSRTSGNTIYF	TGTGCCAGCAGCCGTACCTCTGGAAACACCATATATTTT
TRBV11-3	-	TRBJ2-1	-	CASSTTKGPRINEQFF	TGTGCCAGCAGCACGACGAAGGGGCCTAGGATCAATGAGCAGTTCTTC
TRBV3-1/TRBV3-2	-	TRBJ2-7	TRBD1	CASSRLQGADEQYF	TGTGCCAGCAGCCGCTTACAGGGGGCTGACGAGCAGTACTTC